This TCR beta chain was observed in a study of regulatory T cells in long-lasting Graves disease (dated by TCRdb to the early 2020s). A note on the overall study: Persistent Graves' disease was defined as persistently positive TSH receptor autoantibodies together with antithyroid drug treatment for over 5 years. Patients with persistent Graves' disease were compared with patients with newly diagnosed Graves' disease using TCR sequencing and RNA sequencing of peripheral blood. A total of 35 or so samples were covered by TCR sequencing, comprising around 13 persistent and 20 newly diagnosed Graves' disease patients. Antithyroid drugs had been taken for about 10.3 years on average by persistent Graves' disease patients in the clinical cohort. The study took place in China and was registered as a clinical trial.

The time point label on this specimen signifies: persistent/refractory GD, antithyroid drugs over 5 years with positive TRAb. For both TCR sequencing and RNA sequencing, RNA was extracted from PBMCs using TRIzol. Graves' disease was diagnosed according to American Thyroid Association guidelines. Patients were recruited from an endocrinology department in Xi'an, China. Each patient gave roughly 8.4 milliliters of peripheral blood, collected in an EDTA anticoagulant tube. PBMCs were isolated by Ficoll Paque Plus density gradient separation without further T cell sorting. RNA quality was checked with an Agilent 2100 Bioanalyzer and agarose gel, and concentration with a NanoDrop 2000. What the study reported, not specific to this receptor: TRBV28, TRBJ1-2 and TRBJ2-5 were preferentially used in persistent disease, while TRBV20-1 and TRBJ2-1 were favored in newly diagnosed disease. Lower TCR Shannon entropy and fewer highly expanded clones were observed in persistent Graves' disease patients than in newly diagnosed patients, which suggested clonal expansion. As a limitation, the authors acknowledged that the small sample size may reduce accuracy. A larger number of public clonotypes was shared among persistent patients (approximately 3,000) than among newly diagnosed patients (around 880). Peripheral blood alone was examined, since thyroid tissue, which constituted the primary lesion, could not be accessed. Only the TCR beta chain was sequenced and analyzed.

The receptor library was made with multiplex PCR. TCRdb shows the sequencer as Illumina HiSeq 4000. iRepertoire HTBI primers and Arm-PCR amplification of CDR3 regions were used to construct TCR beta libraries. PCR products were gel purified before sequencing. The study's processing was this. A total of fewer than 80 TRBV and 14 TRBJ segments were identified across samples and were used for gene usage analysis of CDR3 amino acid clonotypes. Filtered high-quality paired reads were merged into contigs using COPE and FqMerger. BLAST was used to align contigs to the IMGT TRBV, TRBD and TRBJ reference genes, and CDR3 was defined following IMGT. Highly expanded clones were defined as clonotypes with a frequency above 0.1%. Shannon entropy served as the measure of repertoire diversity, while the Gini coefficient captured V-J evenness. A clonotype found in more than one individual was treated as public. In-frame beta chains were kept once TCRdb had trimmed the public reads at Q25 with fastp and called clones with MiXCR. Merged by CDR3 protein, the rows form single entries marked with the most common genes and DNA. Here the V and J calls rest on TCRdb's processing, not on the authors' analysis. Here the sample has hundreds of thousands of distinct CDR3 sequences; around a fifth occur a single time. The biggest ten clones account for around 7% of the sample.

This clonotype showed up many times. Its antigen target is currently unknown. No base qualities exist here, and no much larger clone lies one base off it. V loses 5 bases of germline sequence and J loses 2 bases, and the interval between the two ends is 13 bases. From the germline V gene (reference sequence), CDR1 is SGHAT and CDR2 is FQDESV. Reading from cysteine to phenylalanine, the CDR3 counts 14 amino acids. CDR3 DNA only is kept here, 42 bases in frame from base 1. The sequencing here drew on peripheral blood mononuclear cells (PBMCs), taken when the disease was refractory, from a patient treated with antithyroid drugs. This clonotype originated in a female donor with Graves disease. The sequence links TRBV11-1 to TRBJ2-7, and TRBD2 may be the D gene, going by 6 matching bases. Here is the DNA: TGTGCCAGCAGCCCCCGGGGGAGACCCTACGAGCAGTACTTC. Its coded protein is CASSPRGRPYEQYF.